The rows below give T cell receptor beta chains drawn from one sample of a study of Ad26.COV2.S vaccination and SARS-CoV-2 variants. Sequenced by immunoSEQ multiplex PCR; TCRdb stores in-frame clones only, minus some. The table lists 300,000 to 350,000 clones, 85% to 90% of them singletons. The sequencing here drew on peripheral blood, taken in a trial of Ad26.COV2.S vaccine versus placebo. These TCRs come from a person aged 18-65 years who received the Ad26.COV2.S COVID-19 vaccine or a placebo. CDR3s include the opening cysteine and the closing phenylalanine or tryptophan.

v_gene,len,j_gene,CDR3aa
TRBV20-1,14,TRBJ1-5,CSASEGPSNQPQHF
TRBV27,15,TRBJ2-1,CASSGRDSLYNEQFF
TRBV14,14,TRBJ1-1,CASSLARWNTEAFF
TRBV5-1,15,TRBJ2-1,CASSLWGTRGYEQFF
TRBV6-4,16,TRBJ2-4,CASSGPRGATKNIQYF
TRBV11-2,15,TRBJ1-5,CASSSTGTSNQPQHF
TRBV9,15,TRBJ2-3,CASSAASGGSDTQYF
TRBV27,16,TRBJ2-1,CASSWDRRASYNEQFF
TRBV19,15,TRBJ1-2,CASRLLDRGSYGYTF
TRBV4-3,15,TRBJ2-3,CASSQDGADTDTQYF
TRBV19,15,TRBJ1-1,CASSIPKRAYTEAFF
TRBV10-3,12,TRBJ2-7,CAIRASANEQYF
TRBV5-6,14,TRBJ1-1,CASSRQGAATEAFF
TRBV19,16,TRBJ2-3,CASRTASGGSTDTQYF
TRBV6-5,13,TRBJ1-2,CASKLQGLGGYTF
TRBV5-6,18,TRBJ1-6,CASSFLPLGDVNNSPLHF
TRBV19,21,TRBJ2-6,CASSISNWRGRSNSGANVLTF
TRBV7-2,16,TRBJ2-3,CASSLGFRAGTDTQYF
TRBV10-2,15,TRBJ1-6,CASLSSGGGNSPLHF
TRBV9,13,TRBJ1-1,CASSVTANTEAFF
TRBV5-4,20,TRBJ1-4,CASSPRSGTGGEETNEKLFF
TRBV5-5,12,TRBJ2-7,CASSLGLGEQYF
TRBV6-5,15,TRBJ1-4,CASSYGRGAGEKLFF
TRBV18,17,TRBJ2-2,CASSPKLAGPNTGELFF
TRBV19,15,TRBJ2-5,CASSTAADWGETQYF
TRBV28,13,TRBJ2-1,CASTGGGRGEQFF
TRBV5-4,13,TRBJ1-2,CASSPGQLYGYTF
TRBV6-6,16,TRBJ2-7,CASSRILGGEVLGQYF
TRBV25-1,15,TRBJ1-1,CASSESVRMNTEAFF
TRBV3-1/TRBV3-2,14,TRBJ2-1,CASSQGALLREQFF
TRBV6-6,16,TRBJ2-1,CASIYGRQGTNNEQFF
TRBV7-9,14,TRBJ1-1,CASSLDPLNTEAFF
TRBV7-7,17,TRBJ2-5,CASSPLQQSGQGLTQYF
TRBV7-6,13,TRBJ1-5,CASSLGQAQPQHF
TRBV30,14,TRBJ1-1,CAWTRGGMNTEAFF
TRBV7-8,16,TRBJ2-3,CASSPLTGGGPDTQYF
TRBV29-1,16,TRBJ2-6,CSVDRGLPSGANVLTF
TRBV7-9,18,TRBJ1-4,CASSYRDRGRGPNEKLFF
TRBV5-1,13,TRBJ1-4,CASSLGGNEKLFF
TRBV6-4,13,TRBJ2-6,CASRESGANVLTF
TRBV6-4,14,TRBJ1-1,CASRQTGGSTEAFF
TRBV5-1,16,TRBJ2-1,CASSLLGLAASNEQFF
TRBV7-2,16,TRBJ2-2,CASTNPIGTITGELFF
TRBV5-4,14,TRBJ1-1,CASSPPTLRTEAFF
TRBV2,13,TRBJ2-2,CASSNEPHGELFF
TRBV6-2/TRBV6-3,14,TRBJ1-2,CASSNRGRNYGYTF
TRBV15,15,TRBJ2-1,CATSRDGGIYNEQFF
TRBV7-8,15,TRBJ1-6,CASSFLSAVGSPLHF
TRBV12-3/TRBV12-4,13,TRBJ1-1,CASSPGGNTEAFF
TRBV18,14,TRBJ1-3,CASSTQGTGNTIYF
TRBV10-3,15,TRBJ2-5,CAINRQGGGQETQYF
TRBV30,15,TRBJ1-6,CAWSVGVTRPSPLHF
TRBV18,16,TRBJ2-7,CASSPKSQGYSYEQYF
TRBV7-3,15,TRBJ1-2,CASSPGQGEGYGYTF
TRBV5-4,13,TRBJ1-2,CASSAQGHYGYTF
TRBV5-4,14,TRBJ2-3,CASSLAEVTDTQYF
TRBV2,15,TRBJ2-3,CASSTTGGRTDTQYF
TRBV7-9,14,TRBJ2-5,CASSWVAGGETQYF
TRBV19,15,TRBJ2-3,CASSIGWGEEDTQYF